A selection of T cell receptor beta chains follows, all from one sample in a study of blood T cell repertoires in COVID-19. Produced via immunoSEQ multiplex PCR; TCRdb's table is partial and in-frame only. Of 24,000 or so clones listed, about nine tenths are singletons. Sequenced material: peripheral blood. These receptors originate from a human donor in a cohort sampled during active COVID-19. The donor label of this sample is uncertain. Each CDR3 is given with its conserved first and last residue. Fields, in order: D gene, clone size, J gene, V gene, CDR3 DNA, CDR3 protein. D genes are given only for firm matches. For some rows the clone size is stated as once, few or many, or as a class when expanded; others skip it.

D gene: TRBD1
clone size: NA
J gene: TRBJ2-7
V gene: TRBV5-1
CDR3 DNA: TGCGCCAGCAGCCCGACGACAGGGAAGGCCCTCGAGCAGTACTTC
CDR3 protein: CASSPTTGKALEQYF

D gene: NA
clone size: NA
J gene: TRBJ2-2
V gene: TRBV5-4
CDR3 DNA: TGTGCCAGCAGTAGACAGACTGAAGGCGGGGAGCTGTTTTTT
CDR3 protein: CASSRQTEGGELFF

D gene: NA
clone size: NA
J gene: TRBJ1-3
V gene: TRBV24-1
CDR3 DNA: TGTGCCACCAGTGATTTGCCCGGGGGGGCAGGAAACACCATATATTTT
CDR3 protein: CATSDLPGGAGNTIYF

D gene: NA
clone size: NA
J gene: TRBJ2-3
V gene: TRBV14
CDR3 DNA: TGTGCCAGCAGCCAGGCTAGGGGATTCACAGATACGCAGTATTTT
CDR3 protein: CASSQARGFTDTQYF

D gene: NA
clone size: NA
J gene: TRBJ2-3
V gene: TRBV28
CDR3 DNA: TGTGCCAGCAGTTTTATCGTGGATACGCAGTATTTT
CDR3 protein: CASSFIVDTQYF

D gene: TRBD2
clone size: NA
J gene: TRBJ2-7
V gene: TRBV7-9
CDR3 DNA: TGTGCCAGCAGAAAACTAGCGGCGGAGAGCTACGAGCAGTACTTC
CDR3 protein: CASRKLAAESYEQYF

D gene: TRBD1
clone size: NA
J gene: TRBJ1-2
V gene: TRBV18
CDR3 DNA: TGTGCCAGCTCGCCTGGGACAGATCCCTATGGCTACACCTTC
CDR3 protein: CASSPGTDPYGYTF

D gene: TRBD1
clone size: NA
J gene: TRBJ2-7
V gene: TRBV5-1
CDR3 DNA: TGCGCCAGCAGCTTGGCTCCGGGGACAGCCTACGAGCAGTACTTC
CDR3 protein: CASSLAPGTAYEQYF

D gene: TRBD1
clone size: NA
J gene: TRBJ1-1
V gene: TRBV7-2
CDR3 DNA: TGTGCCAGCAGTCAGCAGGGGGCGCTTACTGAAGCTTTCTTT
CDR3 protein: CASSQQGALTEAFF

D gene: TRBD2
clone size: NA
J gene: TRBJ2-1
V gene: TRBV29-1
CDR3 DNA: TGCAGCGTTGATACACTAGCGGGGATACCGTACAATGAGCAGTTCTTC
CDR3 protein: CSVDTLAGIPYNEQFF

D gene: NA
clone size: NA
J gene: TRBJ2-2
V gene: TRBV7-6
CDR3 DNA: TGTGCCAGCAGCTTTCGGGGGGCGTCGTCCGGGGAGCTGTTTTTT
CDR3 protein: CASSFRGASSGELFF

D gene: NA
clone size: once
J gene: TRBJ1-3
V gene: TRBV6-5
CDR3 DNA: TGTGCCAGCAGTTACTCGATGGCGGGGAATGGAAACACCATATATTTT
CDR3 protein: CASSYSMAGNGNTIYF

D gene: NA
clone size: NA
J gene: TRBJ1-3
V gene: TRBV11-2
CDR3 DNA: TGTGCCAGCAGCTTAGTGGGCCAGGCTGGAAACACCATATATTTT
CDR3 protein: CASSLVGQAGNTIYF

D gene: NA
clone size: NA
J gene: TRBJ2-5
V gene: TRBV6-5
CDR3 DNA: TGTGCCAGCACGAGGAGGGAAGGGTGGTTAGAGACCCAGTACTTC
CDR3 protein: CASTRREGWLETQYF

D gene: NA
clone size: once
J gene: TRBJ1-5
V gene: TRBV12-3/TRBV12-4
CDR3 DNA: TGTGCCAGCAGTTTGCAGACAGGTCAGCCCCAGCATTTT
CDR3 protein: CASSLQTGQPQHF

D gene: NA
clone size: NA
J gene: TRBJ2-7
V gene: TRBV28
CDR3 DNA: TGTGCCAGCAGTTCCGGGCAGGGGAACATCCACGAGCAGTACTTC
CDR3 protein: CASSSGQGNIHEQYF

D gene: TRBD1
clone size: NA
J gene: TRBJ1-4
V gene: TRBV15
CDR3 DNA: TGTGCCACCAGCATCGGAGGGACAGGGAAAAATGAAAAACTGTTTTTT
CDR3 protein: CATSIGGTGKNEKLFF

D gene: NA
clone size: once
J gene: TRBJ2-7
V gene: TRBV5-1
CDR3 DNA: TGCGCCAGCAGCATGGATCCCCGGGGCGAGCAGTACTTC
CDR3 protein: CASSMDPRGEQYF

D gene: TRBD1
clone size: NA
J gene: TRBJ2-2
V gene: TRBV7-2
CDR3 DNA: TGTGCCAGCAGCTTAGGAGACAGGGGGCGAGTCGGGGAGCTGTTTTTT
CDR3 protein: CASSLGDRGRVGELFF

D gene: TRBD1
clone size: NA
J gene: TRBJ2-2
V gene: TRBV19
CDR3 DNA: TGTGCCAGTCGTCGGACAGGGGGCCGGGGGGGAACCGGGGAGCTGTTTTTT
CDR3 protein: CASRRTGGRGGTGELFF

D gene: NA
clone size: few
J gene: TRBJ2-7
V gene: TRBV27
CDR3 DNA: TGTGCCAGCAGTTTACTCTGCGAGCAGTACTTC
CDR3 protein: CASSLLCEQYF

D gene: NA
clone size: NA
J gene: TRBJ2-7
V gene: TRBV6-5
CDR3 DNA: TGTGCCAGCACCCCAGGGCCAGGCTACGAGCAGTACTTC
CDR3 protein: CASTPGPGYEQYF

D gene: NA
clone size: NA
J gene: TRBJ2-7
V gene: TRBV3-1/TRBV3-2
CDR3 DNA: TGTGCCAGCAGCCAAGTGCGTCCTGGGGGGAACGAGCAGTACTTC
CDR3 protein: CASSQVRPGGNEQYF

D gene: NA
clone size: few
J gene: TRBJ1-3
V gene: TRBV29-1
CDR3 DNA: TGCAGCGGGCTTACCACCATATATTTT
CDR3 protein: CSGLTTIYF

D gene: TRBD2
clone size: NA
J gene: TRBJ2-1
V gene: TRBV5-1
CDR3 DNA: TGCGCCAGCAGCCCCGCGGGGGGCCGTATCGAAGAGCAGTTCTTC
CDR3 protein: CASSPAGGRIEEQFF

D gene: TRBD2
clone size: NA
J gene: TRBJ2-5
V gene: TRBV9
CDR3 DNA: TGTGCCAGCAGCGTAGCAGCGGGGGGTGGGGAGACCCAGTACTTC
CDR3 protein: CASSVAAGGGETQYF

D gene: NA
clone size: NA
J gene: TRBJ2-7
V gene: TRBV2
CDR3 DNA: TGTGCCAGCAGTGAGGGCGCGGGATCCTACGAGCAGTACTTC
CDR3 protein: CASSEGAGSYEQYF

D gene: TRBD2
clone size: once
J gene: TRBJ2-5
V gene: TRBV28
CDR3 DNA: TGTGCCAGCCTTCGGCTAGCGGGGGCCGAGACCCAGTACTTC
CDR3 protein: CASLRLAGAETQYF

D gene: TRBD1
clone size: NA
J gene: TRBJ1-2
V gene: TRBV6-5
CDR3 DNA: TGTGCCAGCAGGCCAGGGGGGATCGACTATGGCTACACCTTC
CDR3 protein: CASRPGGIDYGYTF

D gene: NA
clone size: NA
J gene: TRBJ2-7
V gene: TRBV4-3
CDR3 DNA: TGCGCCAGCAGCCAAGTCTCCGAGCCCGGGTACGAGCAGTACTTC
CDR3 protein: CASSQVSEPGYEQYF

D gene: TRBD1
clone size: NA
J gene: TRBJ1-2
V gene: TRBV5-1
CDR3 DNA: TGCGCCAGCAGCCCCCCGGACAGGGGATACGGCTACACCTTC
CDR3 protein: CASSPPDRGYGYTF

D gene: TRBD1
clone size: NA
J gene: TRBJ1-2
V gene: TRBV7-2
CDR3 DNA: TGTGCCAGCAGCTTCGGGACAGGAAACTATGGCTACACCTTC
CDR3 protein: CASSFGTGNYGYTF

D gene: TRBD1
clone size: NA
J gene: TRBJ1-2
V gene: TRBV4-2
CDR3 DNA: TGTGCCAGCAGCCAGGACAGGGTAGGTGGCTACACCTTC
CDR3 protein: CASSQDRVGGYTF

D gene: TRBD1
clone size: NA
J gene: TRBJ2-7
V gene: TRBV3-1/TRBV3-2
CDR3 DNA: TGTGCCAGCAGACGCGGACAGGGGGTAGACTACGAGCAGTACTTC
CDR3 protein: CASRRGQGVDYEQYF

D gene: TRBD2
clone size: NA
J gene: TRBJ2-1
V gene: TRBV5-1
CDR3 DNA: TGCGCCAGCGCCTTGCGAGGAGCGGGGGGGTCGTACAATGAGCAGTTCTTC
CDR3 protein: CASALRGAGGSYNEQFF

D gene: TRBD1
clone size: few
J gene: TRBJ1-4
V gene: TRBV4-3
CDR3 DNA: TGCGCCAGCAGCCAAACCGGACAGGGGTCGAGGGAAAAACTGTTTTTT
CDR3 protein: CASSQTGQGSREKLFF

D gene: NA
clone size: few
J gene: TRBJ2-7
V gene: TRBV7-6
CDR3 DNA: TGTGCCAGCAGTCCTATGACAGGCTACGAGCAGTACTTC
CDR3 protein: CASSPMTGYEQYF

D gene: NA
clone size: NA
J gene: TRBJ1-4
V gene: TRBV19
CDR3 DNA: TGTGCCAGTAGTACAACGGGACAAGCAACAACTAATGAAAAACTGTTTTTT
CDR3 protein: CASSTTGQATTNEKLFF

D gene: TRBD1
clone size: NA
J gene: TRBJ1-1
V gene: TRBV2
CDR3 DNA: TGTGCCAGCAACCTCAGACAGGGGATAATGAACACTGAAGCTTTCTTT
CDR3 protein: CASNLRQGIMNTEAFF

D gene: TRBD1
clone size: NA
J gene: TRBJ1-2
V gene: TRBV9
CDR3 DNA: TGTGCCAGCAGCCCCGGACAGGGGGAAGGCTACACCTTC
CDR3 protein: CASSPGQGEGYTF